This entry lists 20 T cell receptor beta chains sequenced from one sample in a study of T cell clonotyping in hematopoietic cell transplantation (dated by TCRdb to 2020 to 2023). According to the study, the label for this sample's time point signals: 30 days after allo-HCT. Library preparation used the immunoSEQ multiplex PCR assay. As stored in TCRdb, this immuneACCESS dataset retains in-frame rearrangements with V and J assigned. A fraction of the clones does not appear; measured against another copy, unresolved V genes explain less than half of the discrepancy, and the remainder lacks a known reason. Counted in this sample were under 4,500 clones; 95% of them appeared once. The biggest ten clones account for approximately 1% of the sample. The sequencing here drew on PBMCs, taken 30 days after allogeneic stem cell transplant. Every receptor here comes from a male patient between 45 and 59 years old who had an allogeneic stem cell transplant from a related donor, so the T cells may come from the graft donor. Some clones in this sample may be carry-over from other donors' samples.

The chain employs TRBV11-2 and TRBJ1-1; 10 bases are a match to TRBD1. CDR3 length: 14 residues. Germline V gives CDR1 SGHAT, CDR2 FQNNGV. Losses at the gene ends were 3 bases for V and 5 bases for J; bases not matched to a gene: 3. CDR3 nucleotides: TGTGCCAGCAGCTTGGGGACAGGGGTTACTGAAGCTTTCTTT. Protein sequence: CASSLGTGVTEAFF.

The chain joins TRBV6-1 to TRBJ1-3; no clear D. V was shortened by 5 bases and J by 0 bases, with 11 bases between the two germline ends. CDR1 and CDR2 (germline): MNHNS, SASEGT. The CDR3 loop spans 15 amino acids. As DNA, the CDR3 is TGTGCCAGCAGTCCTGGACCGGCCTCTGGAAACACCATATATTTT. Amino acid sequence: CASSPGPASGNTIYF.

Only one count was recorded for this clone. The chain combines TRBV6-5 with TRBJ2-1; D is tentatively TRBD1 or TRBD2 (5 bases each). The germline V gene encodes CDR1 MNHEY and CDR2 SVGAGI. With 2 bases removed from V and 11 bases from J, the gap between germline ends came to 16 bases. The CDR3 has 14 amino acids. CDR3 sequence reads: CASSYRSGTYKQFF. CDR3 DNA sequence: TGTGCCAGCAGTTACCGCTCCGGGACGTACAAGCAGTTCTTC.

The CDR3 spells CSLSDIYGYTF. DNA for the CDR3: TGCAGCCTCTCTGACATCTATGGCTACACCTTC. The V gene is TRBV20-1, the J gene TRBJ1-2, with unresolved D. This CDR3 has 11 amino acids. Germline loops: CDR1 DFQATT, CDR2 SNEGSKA (reference sequence).

The genes are TRBV7-9 and TRBJ2-7; D not certain. The CDR3 loop spans 15 amino acids. Trimming took off 2 bases at V and 0 bases at J, with 11 bases between the two ends. CDR1 is SEHNR and CDR2 is FQNEAQ in the germline V gene (reference sequence). CDR3 sequence: CASSLLGRSSYEQYF. In DNA form, the CDR3 reads TGTGCCAGCAGCTTACTCGGTAGGTCCTCCTACGAGCAGTACTTC.

The chain uses TRBV28 and TRBJ1-6; D not resolved. Germline-derived CDR1 and CDR2 are MDHEN and SYDVKM. Trimming took off 7 bases at V and 4 bases at J, with 2 bases between the two ends. The CDR3 is 11 amino acids. CDR3 DNA: TGTGCCAGCAATTATAATTCACCCCTCCACTTT. Translation: CASNYNSPLHF.

The V call is TRBV11-1, the J call TRBJ2-5; D is possibly TRBD2 (6 bases). Trimming stripped 5 bases from V and 1 base from J, with 8 bases between. Germline V gene data show CDR1 as SGHAT and CDR2 as FQDESV (reference sequence). The CDR3 runs to 13 residues. CDR3 sequence reads: CASSAGLQETQYF. The CDR3 DNA is TGTGCCAGCAGCGCGGGACTCCAAGAGACCCAGTACTTC.

The V gene is TRBV7-9, the J gene TRBJ2-7, with no clear D. Trimming removed 5 bases from V and 5 bases from J, with 7 bases in between. In germline, CDR1 is SEHNR, CDR2 FQNEAQ (reference sequence). The CDR3 covers 11 residues. Here the CDR3 reads CASSLTHEQYF. The CDR3 region has the DNA TGTGCCAGCAGCCTTACTCACGAGCAGTACTTC.

CDR3 sequence: CASSLVYRSMNTEAFF. CDR3 DNA sequence: TGTGCCAGCAGTTTAGTCTACAGATCCATGAACACTGAAGCTTTCTTT. The chain employs TRBV27 and TRBJ1-1; no firm D call. The germline V gene encodes CDR1 MNHEY and CDR2 SMNVEV (reference sequence). CDR3 length: 16 residues. The V and J ends lost 2 bases and 0 bases respectively, with 13 bases between them.

J is TRBJ1-5 and V is TRBV7-2; perhaps TRBD1 as D (5 bases). This CDR3 is 13 amino acids long. V lost 9 bases and J lost 5, with 14 bases in between. Germline CDR1 reads SGHTA; CDR2 reads FQGNSA. CDR3: CASGQGRDQPQHF. For the CDR3, the DNA is TGTGCCAGTGGGCAGGGACGGGATCAGCCCCAGCATTTT.

The V gene is TRBV27, the J gene TRBJ2-5; 7 bases match TRBD1. The CDR3 extends over 12 amino acids. Germline V lookup: CDR1 MNHEY, CDR2 SMNVEV (reference sequence). V shed 4 bases, J shed 4 bases, and the junction held 0 bases outside the gene matches. The CDR3 here is CASSYRGETQYF. CDR3 coding DNA: TGTGCCAGCAGTTACAGGGGAGAGACCCAGTACTTC.

The gene calls are TRBV7-8 and TRBJ1-5; TRBD1 matches at 7 bases. The germline V gene has CDR1 SGHVS and CDR2 FQNEAQ. V gave up 0 bases and J gave up 5 bases; unmatched junction bases: 10. The CDR3 has 17 amino acids. In DNA form, the CDR3 reads TGTGCCAGCAGCTTAGCCTACTGGGACAGTAAAGATCAGCCCCAGCATTTT. As protein: CASSLAYWDSKDQPQHF.

The chain joins TRBV19 to TRBJ2-2; the match to TRBD2 covers 10 bases. V was clipped by 5 bases and J by 7 bases; unmatched bases: 7. Germline CDR1 LNHDA, CDR2 SQIVND (reference sequence). The CDR3 totals 15 residues. In DNA, the CDR3 is TGTGCCAGTAGTGCAGCGGGGGGGCCTGGCGGGGAGCTGTTTTTT. Amino acid sequence: CASSAAGGPGGELFF.

The chain is built from TRBV6-5 and TRBJ1-2; D gene uncertain. The CDR3 totals 14 residues. V was pared by 9 bases and J by 2 bases, with 16 bases between. Germline CDR1 and CDR2: MNHEY and SVGAGI. The CDR3 DNA reads TGTGCCAGTTCCCCAGCCGGGCACAACTATGGCTACACCTTC. Translated: CASSPAGHNYGYTF.

V is TRBV7-2 and J is TRBJ2-7; no clear D gene. With 5 bases removed from V and 3 bases from J, the gap between germline ends came to 17 bases. The CDR3 runs to 15 residues. Germline lookup yields CDR1 SGHTA and CDR2 FQGNSA. As DNA, the CDR3 is TGTGCCAGCAGCCCCGGGTTCTCTAAACACTACGAGCAGTACTTC. Encoded protein: CASSPGFSKHYEQYF.

The chain has TRBV18 and TRBJ1-5, with 7 positions matching TRBD1. The CDR3 sequence is 14 residues long. Germline V gives CDR1 KGHSH, CDR2 LQKENI. Losses at the gene ends were 3 bases for V and 5 bases for J; bases not matched to a gene: 4. The CDR3 sequence: CASSPDRVDQPQHF. As DNA, the CDR3 is TGTGCCAGCTCACCCGACAGGGTTGATCAGCCCCAGCATTTT.

The chain combines TRBV7-8 with TRBJ2-7, with 9 positions matching TRBD2. Germline V lookup: CDR1 SGHVS, CDR2 FQNEAQ. The CDR3 has 15 residues. V was clipped by 3 bases and J by 6 bases; unmatched bases: 9. This chain's CDR3 is CASSFYAGGDREQYF. CDR3 nucleotide sequence: TGTGCCAGCAGCTTTTATGCGGGAGGGGATCGCGAGCAGTACTTC.

The rearrangement links TRBV2 to TRBJ1-1, with 11 bases fitting TRBD1. CDR1 and CDR2 from the germline V gene are SNHLY and FYNNEI. The CDR3 sequence is 13 residues long. V was pared by 3 bases and J by 11 bases, with 5 bases of the junction left unmatched. The CDR3 DNA reads as TGTGCCAGCAGTGAGGGACAGGGGGGAGAGGCTTTCTTT. Translated: CASSEGQGGEAFF.

The genes are TRBV29-1 and TRBJ2-2; D may be TRBD2 (5 bases). CDR1 SQVTM and CDR2 ANQGSEA come from the germline V gene. The CDR3 is 15 residues long. V was clipped by 6 bases and J by 2 bases, with 16 bases between them. The CDR3 is CSVLLRGVNTGELFF. DNA of the CDR3: TGCAGCGTCCTTCTTCGGGGAGTTAACACCGGGGAGCTGTTTTTT.

The rearrangement uses TRBV9 and TRBJ2-2; D may be TRBD1 (8 bases). Trimming took off 3 bases at V and 5 bases at J, with 14 bases between the two ends. Per the germline V gene, CDR1 is SGDLS and CDR2 is YYNGEE. The CDR3 length is 15 residues. The CDR3 here is CASSDGQGGTGELFF. CDR3 coding DNA: TGTGCCAGCAGCGACGGACAGGGAGGGACCGGGGAGCTGTTTTTT.